Shown below are 20 T cell receptor beta chains from a single sample sequenced in a study of blood T cell repertoires in COVID-19. Profiling relied on immunoSEQ multiplex PCR, and the TCRdb table lists in-frame clones only, not all of them. The data contain hundreds of thousands of clones, around nine tenths of them singletons. Sequenced input: peripheral blood. Receptors were obtained from a man aged 65 to 85 with acute or convalescent COVID-19.

Remarks on this clone: Other DNA sequences in this sample translate to the same CDR3. The gene calls are TRBV24-1 and TRBJ2-7; 7 nucleotides align to TRBD1. Germline values: CDR1 KGHDR, CDR2 SFDVKD. With V trimmed by 7 bases and J by 0 bases, 2 bases remained unmatched. The CDR3 has 13 amino acids. The DNA of the CDR3 is TGTGCCACCAGAGGGACAGACTCCTACGAGCAGTACTTC. Translating gives CATRGTDSYEQYF.

The chain has TRBV7-3 and TRBJ1-6; 8 bases are shared with TRBD1. The germline gives CDR1 SGHTA, CDR2 FQGTGA. The V gene end was trimmed by 4 bases and the J gene end by 9 bases; junction bases not matched to a gene: 5. CDR3 length: 14 amino acids. The CDR3 is CASSSQGARSPLHF. The CDR3, as DNA: TGTGCCAGCAGCTCTCAGGGGGCGCGTTCACCCCTCCACTTT.

This rearrangement joins TRBV15 to TRBJ2-3, with TRBD1 identical over 11 bases. The CDR3 is 16 amino acids. Germline CDR1 LNHNV, CDR2 YYDKDF (reference sequence). Trimming took 2 bases from V and 6 from J; bases not matched to a gene: 7. In DNA, the CDR3 is TGTGCCACCAGCAGACTTGGACAGGGGGCCGGTGATACGCAGTATTTT. It encodes CATSRLGQGAGDTQYF. The full variable domain, with the rest looked up from reference TRBV15 and TRBJ2-3, is DAMVIQNPRYQVTQFGKPVTLSCSQTLNHNVMYWYQQKSSQAPKLLFHYYDKDFNNEADTPDNFQSRRPNTSFCFLDIRSPGLGDTAMYLCATSRLGQGAGDTQYFGPGTRLTVL.

The gene calls are TRBV7-2 and TRBJ2-1; 13 nucleotides agree with TRBD2. Looked up from germline, CDR1 is SGHTA and CDR2 is FQGNSA. The CDR3 loop spans 15 amino acids. Trimming cost V 6 bases and J 4 bases; bases outside gene matches: 3. CDR3 region: CASRRTSGSYNEQFF. CDR3 nucleotide sequence: TGTGCCAGCAGACGGACTAGCGGGAGTTACAATGAGCAGTTCTTC.

This clone has only one observation. The chain joins TRBV27 to TRBJ1-2; D remains unclear. CDR1 is MNHEY, CDR2 SMNVEV, per germline (reference sequence). The CDR3 contains 14 residues. Trimming pared 0 bases from V and 2 bases from J, leaving 7 bases between. The CDR3 reads CASSLSPHNYGYTF. CDR3 nucleotide sequence: TGTGCCAGCAGTTTATCGCCACACAACTATGGCTACACCTTC.

The gene calls are TRBV29-1 and TRBJ2-1; 9 bases are shared with TRBD1. The CDR3 contains 11 residues. J was trimmed by 13 bases and V by 6 bases; bases with no gene match: 7. Germline lookup yields CDR1 SQVTM and CDR2 ANQGSEA. The CDR3 nucleotides are TGCAGCGTGGACAGGGGCCAACCCCAGTTCTTC. Residues: CSVDRGQPQFF.

J is TRBJ1-1 and V is TRBV19; a possible D gene is TRBD1 (6 bases). The germline CDR1 and CDR2 sequences are LNHDA and SQIVND (reference sequence). This CDR3 spans 13 amino acids. V gave up 6 bases and J gave up 10 bases, with 18 bases separating them. The CDR3, as DNA: TGTGCCAGTAGCGGGCAGGGGCCCCGGAGAGCTTTCTTT. Its protein is CASSGQGPRRAFF.

The V call is TRBV6-5, the J call TRBJ1-2; the D gene is possibly TRBD1 (6 bases). CDR3 length equals 15 residues. V was clipped by 2 bases and J by 4 bases, with 14 bases between them. Germline loops: CDR1 MNHEY, CDR2 SVGAGI. The DNA of the CDR3 is TGTGCCAGCAGTTACGGGGGGGCCGCCCTCTATGGCTACACCTTC. It is translated as CASSYGGAALYGYTF.

CDR3 protein: CATDRGAISGANVLTF. The CDR3 region has the DNA TGTGCTACGGACAGGGGTGCAATCTCTGGGGCCAACGTCCTGACTTTC. This rearrangement joins TRBV30 to TRBJ2-6, with TRBD1 matching over 9 bases. CDR1 GTSNPN and CDR2 SVGIG come from the germline V gene (reference sequence). The CDR3 runs to 16 residues.

The rearrangement uses TRBV24-1 and TRBJ2-1, with TRBD2 as a possible D gene (6 bases). The CDR3 is 15 amino acids. The germline V and J ends were trimmed by 0 bases and 7 bases, with 12 bases remaining between them. Germline V gene lookup returns CDR1 KGHDR and CDR2 SFDVKD. The CDR3 bases are TGTGCCACCAGTGATTTGGCCCGGGGGTGGAATGAGCAGTTCTTC. Protein product: CATSDLARGWNEQFF.

V usage is TRBV7-9 and J usage is TRBJ1-5, with 7 bases matching TRBD1. Trimming took 4 bases from V and 0 from J; bases not matched to a gene: 9. This CDR3 contains 17 residues. Germline CDR1 and CDR2: SEHNR and FQNEAQ (reference sequence). CDR3 bases: TGTGCCAGCAGCTCCCCCATTACAGGGGATAGCAATCAGCCCCAGCATTTT. Translating it yields CASSSPITGDSNQPQHF.

Many counts were recorded for this clone. The chain joins TRBV7-2 to TRBJ2-5, with D unresolved. The CDR3 is made up of 12 amino acids. The ends were cut back, 3 bases at V and 5 bases at J, with 7 bases in the middle. Germline V gene lookup returns CDR1 SGHTA and CDR2 FQGNSA. In DNA form, the CDR3 reads TGTGCCAGCAGCTTGATGCGGGAGACCCAGTACTTC. Translated, it gives CASSLMRETQYF.

The table lists this clone with a count of one. J is TRBJ1-4 and V is TRBV19; D is ambiguous. Germline CDR1 is LNHDA and CDR2 is SQIVND (reference sequence). The CDR3 extends over 14 amino acids. The ends were cut back, 3 bases at V and 0 bases at J, with 5 bases in the middle. This CDR3 reads CASSIFTTNEKLFF. CDR3 DNA: TGTGCCAGTAGTATCTTTACAACTAATGAAAAACTGTTTTTT.

The rearrangement links TRBV3-1 (or the pseudogene TRBV3-2) to TRBJ2-7; D possibly corresponds to TRBD1 (6 bases). V lost 4 bases and J 2 bases, leaving 9 bases between the germline ends. CDR3 length equals 13 residues. Germline loops: CDR1 LGHDT, CDR2 YNNKEL (reference sequence). DNA for the CDR3: TGTGCCAGCAGCCCCTGGGGGCCCTACGAGCAGTACTTC. Protein: CASSPWGPYEQYF.

The rearrangement uses TRBV6-5 and TRBJ1-4, with no clear D. Trimming pared 8 bases from V and 0 bases from J, leaving 7 bases between. CDR1 and CDR2 (germline): MNHEY, SVGAGI. This CDR3 spans 13 amino acids. This chain's CDR3 is CASHTATNEKLFF. The CDR3 DNA is TGTGCCAGCCATACAGCAACTAATGAAAAACTGTTTTTT.

The count of this clone is one. The chain has TRBV20-1 and TRBJ2-1, with TRBD2 identical over 8 bases. This CDR3 contains 16 residues. Germline values: CDR1 DFQATT, CDR2 SNEGSKA (reference sequence). V dropped 3 bases and J dropped 9; count of bases not matched to a gene: 16. For the CDR3, the DNA is TGCAGTGCTAGTTCGAGGGACGGCAGCGGGAGACGTGAGCAGTTCTTC. Translated, it gives CSASSRDGSGRREQFF.

The J gene is TRBJ2-7, the V gene TRBV4-3; D perhaps matches TRBD2 (5 bases). The V gene lost 0 bases and the J gene lost 2 bases, with 14 bases spanning the gap. The length of the CDR3 is 16 residues. Germline V gives CDR1 LGHNA, CDR2 YSLEER. The chain's CDR3 is CASSQDIYRGTYEQYF. CDR3 in DNA: TGCGCCAGCAGCCAAGACATTTACCGGGGAACCTACGAGCAGTACTTC.

V is TRBV9 and J is TRBJ1-1; 8 positions agree with TRBD1. Looked up from germline, CDR1 is SGDLS and CDR2 is YYNGEE. V gave up 4 bases and J gave up 5 bases; unmatched junction bases: 7. This CDR3 is built from 14 residues. CDR3 sequence reads: CASSLTGVGTEAFF. In nucleotides, the CDR3 is TGTGCCAGCAGCCTGACAGGGGTGGGGACTGAAGCTTTCTTT.

The chain uses TRBV29-1 and TRBJ2-3; D perhaps matches TRBD1 (6 bases). The CDR3 runs 16 residues. Trimming left V 5 bases short and J 0 bases short, with 18 bases between. Germline assignment: CDR1 SQVTM and CDR2 ANQGSEA. CDR3 DNA: TGCAGCGTTATTGGGGTCCCGGGACAAAGCACAGATACGCAGTATTTT. Protein sequence: CSVIGVPGQSTDTQYF.

The chain employs TRBV24-1 and TRBJ2-2; 9 bases agree with TRBD2. The J segment lost 5 bases and the V segment lost 3 bases, leaving 12 bases of the junction unmatched. The CDR3 runs 18 residues. Per the germline V gene, CDR1 is KGHDR and CDR2 is SFDVKD. DNA of the CDR3: TGTGCCACCAGTGATCCCTCGTTAGCGGGAGCGGGAACCGGGGAGCTGTTTTTT. This encodes CATSDPSLAGAGTGELFF.